This T cell receptor (beta chain) was documented in a study of blood T cell repertoires in COVID-19. Participants' reported clinical history set cohort assignment. Symptom resolution, clearance, or two negative PCRs marked donors in Cohort 3 as recovered. The CDR3 is 16 residues long. The junction had 7 bases not matched to a gene; V was cut back by 6 bases and J by 2 bases. CDR1 MNHNS and CDR2 SASEGT come from the germline V gene. As processed by the authors: Estimation of nucleated cell counts relied on the amplification of reference gene primers. Libraries were prepared by immunoSEQ multiplex PCR; TCRdb keeps only in-frame clonotypes and omits some of them. V, J and clone size are those of that table, while D and trimming were read from the DNA. The table shows 150,000 to 200,000 clones, with approximately 90% occurring only once.

Input material: PBMCs or T cells enriched from blood (not recorded which). This sequence was found in a woman aged 18-29 years who had recovered from COVID-19. The chain employs TRBV6-1 and TRBJ2-1; 10 bases align to TRBD2. The CDR3 is CASRELAGSPYNEQFF. For the CDR3, the DNA is TGTGCCAGCAGGGAACTAGCGGGATCCCCCTACAATGAGCAGTTCTTC.